This T cell receptor (beta chain) was captured by sequencing in a study of shared clonotypes between healthy human individuals. CD45RO negativity and positive selection for CCR7 defined naive CD8 cells, a population that excluded terminally differentiated effector memory CD45RA+ cells. General study results and limits: How much donors shared clonotypes was expected to be affected by sequencing depth.

TCRdb's copy holds only in-frame clones and misses some; the assay was immunoSEQ multiplex PCR. The profile covers hundreds of thousands of clones, with 95% to 96% appearing a single time and roughly 0.1% taken by the ten largest. Of note for this clone: As yet, its antigen is unknown.

The CDR3 spans 15 residues. Germline CDR1 and CDR2: SGHDT and YYEEEE. V was clipped by 0 bases and J by 6 bases, with 16 bases between them. The chain combines TRBV5-6 with TRBJ2-7; D assignment may be TRBD1 or TRBD2 (5 bases each). The sequence was obtained from a woman younger than 45 in good health. Sequenced: naive CD8+ T cells sorted from blood. The CDR3 protein is CASSLDPRLGTEQYF. The CDR3 DNA follows: TGTGCCAGCAGCTTGGACCCTCGACTGGGGACCGAGCAGTACTTC. The full variable domain, in which reference TRBV5-6 and TRBJ2-7 provide the parts outside the CDR3, is DAGVTQSPTHLIKTRGQQVTLRCSPKSGHDTVSWYQQALGQGPQFIFQYYEEEERQRGNFPDRFSGHQFPNYSSELNVNALLLGDSALYLCASSLDPRLGTEQYFGPGTRLTVT.